This TCR beta chain was captured by sequencing in a study of monozygotic twins with inflammatory bowel disease. The CDR3 is 14 amino acids. The germline gives CDR1 SEHNR, CDR2 FQNEAQ (reference sequence). A 6-nucleotide sample barcode was carried by the UMIs, which template switching added. With the 5' RACE reads reprocessed, TCRdb shows one record per CDR3 protein and no DNA. The sample data list some 190,000 distinct CDR3 sequences. The V and J genes are TRBV7-9 and TRBJ2-7; TCRdb returns TRBD1, unconfirmable since there is no DNA. Source material: blood. This receptor was obtained from a human donor with ulcerative colitis or Crohn's disease, or a healthy co-twin of an affected twin (not recorded which). The CDR3 loop is CASSPGGISYEQYF.